One and the same sample provided the 6 T cell receptor beta chains below, sequenced in a study of identical twins. Each CDR3 protein is one row after TCRdb ran MiXCR on the 5' RACE reads. There are around 1.7 million distinct CDR3 sequences in the sample; more than 30% occur only once, and 0.27% lies in the top ten. What was sequenced was cord blood. The receptors here all came from a newborn girl in good health.

Comments on this clonotype: Sequence at one end of the junction differs from germline and may be a read error. V usage is TRBV7-9 and J usage is TRBJ2-3; D is ambiguous. This CDR3 contains 13 residues. Germline V gives CDR1 SEHNR, CDR2 FQNEAQ (reference sequence). CDR3 sequence (DNA): TGTGCCAGCAGCTTGGATGGCACAGATACGCACTATTTT. Its protein product is CASSLDGTDTHYF. Full variable domain (outside the CDR3, taken from reference TRBV7-9 and TRBJ2-3): DTGVSQNPRHKITKRGQNVTFRCDPISEHNRLYWYRQTLGQGPEFLTYFQNEAQLEKSRLLSDRFSAERPKGSFSTLEIQRTEQGDSAMYLCASSLDGTDTHYFGPGTRLTVL.

The gene calls are TRBV4-1 and TRBJ2-7; 7 bases line up with TRBD2. In germline, CDR1 is MGHRA, CDR2 YSYEKL. Germline trimming cut 3 bases from V and 5 bases from J; bases unmatched to any gene: 7. The CDR3 extends over 14 amino acids. The CDR3 coding sequence is TGCGCCAGCAGCCATCCCAGCGGGAACCACGAGCAGTACTTC. Its protein is CASSHPSGNHEQYF.

This clonotype occurred many times. The V call is TRBV4-1, the J call TRBJ2-1, with a tentative D call TRBD2 (6 bases). Germline-derived CDR1 and CDR2 are MGHRA and YSYEKL. Trimming took 2 bases from V and 6 from J, leaving 14 bases between them. The CDR3 has 15 amino acids. The CDR3 DNA sequence: TGCGCCAGCAGCCAAACCTTTTGGGGGGTCAATGAGCAGTTCTTC. Translated, it gives CASSQTFWGVNEQFF.

A word on this clonotype: Since a much larger clone is just one base distant, this may be a read error. J is TRBJ2-3 and V is TRBV5-1, with 10 bases that match TRBD2. The CDR3 is 16 amino acids. CDR1 is SGHRS and CDR2 is YFSETQ in the germline V gene. CDR3 nucleotides: TGCGCCAGCAGCTCCAACCTAGCGGGGGACACAGATACGCGGTATTTT. Amino acid sequence: CASSSNLAGDTDTRYF.

The chain joins TRBV27 to TRBJ2-1; TRBD2 aligns across 10 bases. The V and J ends lost 11 bases and 3 bases, in that order; junction bases with no gene match: 10. The CDR3 is 15 amino acids. Germline CDR1 MNHEY, CDR2 SMNVEV (reference sequence). The CDR3 sequence: CAGNSAGGDYNEQFF. In nucleotides, the CDR3 is TGTGCCGGCAATTCAGCGGGGGGGGACTACAATGAGCAGTTCTTC.

A few counts support this clonotype. This chain joins TRBV13 and TRBJ2-7; 8 bases align to TRBD2. CDR3 length: 14 amino acids. Germline V gene lookup returns CDR1 PRHDT and CDR2 FYEKMQ (reference sequence). Germline trimming cut 6 bases from V and 5 bases from J; bases unmatched to any gene: 9. This CDR3 is CASSVKGLVHEQYF. In nucleotides, the CDR3 is TGTGCCAGCAGTGTTAAGGGACTAGTACACGAGCAGTACTTC.